Listed below are T cell receptor beta chains from one sample, sequenced in a study of blood T cell repertoires in COVID-19. The data were produced by immunoSEQ multiplex PCR, yet TCRdb's version contains in-frame clones alone and is incomplete. The sample has 200,000 to 250,000 clones, 85% seen once; the top ten hold 18%. Sequencing was carried out using PBMCs or T cells enriched from blood (not recorded which). The receptors were gathered from a man aged 40-55 years who had recovered from COVID-19. CDR3s include the opening cysteine and the closing phenylalanine or tryptophan. D genes are given only for firm matches. A row's size may be missing; if present it is once, few, many or a size class.

D gene: TRBD1
J gene: TRBJ2-1
clone size: NA
V gene: TRBV28
CDR3 protein: CASSLLQGGYNEQFF
CDR3 DNA: TGTGCCAGCAGTTTATTACAGGGGGGATACAATGAGCAGTTCTTC

D gene: TRBD1
J gene: TRBJ1-1
clone size: NA
V gene: TRBV6-6
CDR3 protein: CASSYSPRGRTEAFF
CDR3 DNA: TGTGCCAGCAGTTACTCTCCCAGGGGGCGGACTGAAGCTTTCTTT

D gene: TRBD2
J gene: TRBJ2-1
clone size: NA
V gene: TRBV25-1
CDR3 protein: CASSMTSGTTNEQFF
CDR3 DNA: TGTGCCAGCAGTATGACTAGCGGGACGACCAATGAGCAGTTCTTC

D gene: TRBD1
J gene: TRBJ1-3
clone size: few
V gene: TRBV11-2
CDR3 protein: CASSLAWTGGNTIYF
CDR3 DNA: TGTGCCAGCAGCTTAGCGTGGACAGGAGGAAACACCATATATTTT

D gene: TRBD1
J gene: TRBJ1-5
clone size: NA
V gene: TRBV19
CDR3 protein: CASEIRDRGFLAQHF
CDR3 DNA: TGTGCCAGTGAAATTCGGGACAGGGGGTTTCTGGCCCAGCATTTT

D gene: TRBD1
J gene: TRBJ1-2
clone size: NA
V gene: TRBV11-3
CDR3 protein: CASSSQGADYGYTF
CDR3 DNA: TGTGCCAGCAGCTCGCAGGGGGCGGACTATGGCTACACCTTC

D gene: TRBD2
J gene: TRBJ2-3
clone size: NA
V gene: TRBV30
CDR3 protein: CAWSAGLAADTQYF
CDR3 DNA: TGTGCCTGGAGTGCGGGGCTAGCGGCAGATACGCAGTATTTT

D gene: TRBD1
J gene: TRBJ1-4
clone size: NA
V gene: TRBV29-1
CDR3 protein: CSVEETGTNEKLFF
CDR3 DNA: TGCAGCGTTGAAGAGACAGGGACTAATGAAAAACTGTTTTTT

D gene: NA
J gene: TRBJ2-1
clone size: NA
V gene: TRBV7-8
CDR3 protein: CASSLTLRPSYNEQFF
CDR3 DNA: TGTGCCAGCAGCTTAACCTTGCGGCCATCCTACAATGAGCAGTTCTTC

D gene: NA
J gene: TRBJ1-2
clone size: NA
V gene: TRBV7-9
CDR3 protein: CASSQYSYYGYTF
CDR3 DNA: TGTGCCAGCAGCCAATACTCCTACTATGGCTACACCTTC

D gene: TRBD1
J gene: TRBJ1-5
clone size: NA
V gene: TRBV19
CDR3 protein: CASSIGDSSNQPQHF
CDR3 DNA: TGTGCCAGTAGTATAGGGGACAGTTCTAATCAGCCCCAGCATTTT

D gene: TRBD1
J gene: TRBJ2-7
clone size: NA
V gene: TRBV2
CDR3 protein: CASSTDRVSSYEQYF
CDR3 DNA: TGTGCCAGCAGCACGGACAGGGTGAGCTCCTACGAGCAGTACTTC

D gene: TRBD1
J gene: TRBJ1-3
clone size: NA
V gene: TRBV6-5
CDR3 protein: CASRQGQGGNTIYF
CDR3 DNA: TGTGCCAGCAGACAGGGACAGGGGGGGAACACCATATATTTT

D gene: TRBD2
J gene: TRBJ2-7
clone size: NA
V gene: TRBV28
CDR3 protein: CASSFAGGLTEQYF
CDR3 DNA: TGTGCCAGCAGTTTTGCGGGGGGTTTAACTGAGCAGTACTTC

D gene: TRBD1
J gene: TRBJ1-2
clone size: NA
V gene: TRBV19
CDR3 protein: CASSPQGDRGYGYTF
CDR3 DNA: TGTGCCAGTAGTCCACAGGGGGACCGGGGCTATGGCTACACCTTC

D gene: TRBD2
J gene: TRBJ2-7
clone size: NA
V gene: TRBV5-4
CDR3 protein: CASSLGLAGPLRSYEQYF
CDR3 DNA: TGTGCCAGCAGCTTGGGTCTAGCGGGCCCTCTCCGTTCCTACGAGCAGTACTTC

D gene: NA
J gene: TRBJ1-4
clone size: NA
V gene: TRBV6-5
CDR3 protein: CASSPTTNEKLFF
CDR3 DNA: TGTGCCAGCAGTCCTACAACTAATGAAAAACTGTTTTTT

D gene: TRBD1
J gene: TRBJ1-3
clone size: NA
V gene: TRBV15
CDR3 protein: CATSRDRGNTIYF
CDR3 DNA: TGTGCCACCAGCAGGGACAGGGGAAACACCATATATTTT

D gene: NA
J gene: TRBJ1-5
clone size: NA
V gene: TRBV7-8
CDR3 protein: CASTSTVFGQPQHF
CDR3 DNA: TGTGCCAGCACTTCGACGGTATTCGGGCAGCCCCAGCATTTT

D gene: TRBD2
J gene: TRBJ2-7
clone size: NA
V gene: TRBV29-1
CDR3 protein: CSVMTSGTYEQYF
CDR3 DNA: TGCAGCGTTATGACTAGCGGTACCTACGAGCAGTACTTC

D gene: TRBD1
J gene: TRBJ1-1
clone size: NA
V gene: TRBV2
CDR3 protein: CASRPGTGVNTEAFF
CDR3 DNA: TGTGCCAGCAGGCCCGGGACAGGGGTGAACACTGAAGCTTTCTTT

D gene: NA
J gene: TRBJ2-7
clone size: NA
V gene: TRBV19
CDR3 protein: CASSMGSGSSYEQYF
CDR3 DNA: TGTGCCAGTAGTATGGGGAGTGGGAGCTCCTACGAGCAGTACTTC

D gene: NA
J gene: TRBJ2-7
clone size: NA
V gene: TRBV27
CDR3 protein: CASSFGTTGGYEQYF
CDR3 DNA: TGTGCCAGCAGTTTCGGAACCACCGGCGGCTACGAGCAGTACTTC

D gene: NA
J gene: TRBJ1-1
clone size: NA
V gene: TRBV27
CDR3 protein: CASSLNRQAKAFF
CDR3 DNA: TGTGCCAGCAGTTTAAATAGGCAGGCAAAAGCTTTCTTT

D gene: TRBD1
J gene: TRBJ1-2
clone size: NA
V gene: TRBV29-1
CDR3 protein: CSVEWTGGDYGYTF
CDR3 DNA: TGCAGCGTTGAATGGACAGGGGGCGACTATGGCTACACCTTC

D gene: TRBD2
J gene: TRBJ2-1
clone size: NA
V gene: TRBV2
CDR3 protein: CASSGGGRALRNEQFF
CDR3 DNA: TGTGCCAGCTCGGGTGGCGGGAGGGCCCTGCGGAATGAGCAGTTCTTC

D gene: NA
J gene: TRBJ2-6
clone size: NA
V gene: TRBV21-1
CDR3 protein: CASSKEAGETDTSGANVLTF
CDR3 DNA: TGTGCCAGCAGCAAAGAGGCGGGAGAGACAGACACCTCTGGGGCCAACGTCCTGACTTTC